Below, 18 T cell receptor beta chains from the same sample are listed, as sequenced in a study of identical twins. Each CDR3 protein gets one entry after TCRdb re-called the 5' RACE reads with MiXCR. The profile shows approximately 670,000 distinct CDR3 sequences, roughly 6% of them singletons. Sequenced sample: naive T cells sorted from blood. These TCRs come from a man between 18 and 29 years old in good health.

The CDR3, as DNA: TGTGCCAGCAGTAACCTAACCGGGACATATGAAGCTTTCTTT. Its protein product is CASSNLTGTYEAFF. V gene TRBV25-1 combines with J gene TRBJ1-1; a weak D match, TRBD1 (6 bases). V was clipped by 5 bases and J by 7 bases, with 17 bases between them. This CDR3 is 14 amino acids long. Germline assignment: CDR1 MGHDK and CDR2 SYGVNS.

This clonotype appeared many times. This rearrangement joins TRBV6-6 to TRBJ2-7; no clear D. The ends were cut back, 5 bases at V and 6 bases at J, with 8 bases in the middle. The germline gives CDR1 MNHNY, CDR2 SVGAGI (reference sequence). There are 11 residues in the CDR3. The CDR3 spells CASSAQAEQYF. CDR3 DNA: TGTGCCAGCAGTGCACAAGCCGAGCAGTACTTC.

J is TRBJ2-2 and V is TRBV10-3, with 9 bases fitting TRBD1. The germline V gene has CDR1 ENHRY and CDR2 SYGVKD. The trim removed 0 bases at V and 6 bases at J, leaving 2 bases unmatched. The length of the CDR3 is 15 residues. The CDR3 DNA is TGTGCCATCAGTGAGTCAACAGGGGGCCCCGGGGAGCTGTTTTTT. It specifies CAISESTGGPGELFF.

The chain employs TRBV6-1 and TRBJ2-1, with D possibly being TRBD1 (5 bases). Germline values: CDR1 MNHNS, CDR2 SASEGT. The CDR3 is 15 residues long. Between the trimmed V and J ends, which lost 6 bases and 0 bases, there was a span of 12 bases. As DNA, the CDR3 is TGTGCCAGCAGAGGAGACAGCCCCTCCTACAATGAGCAGTTCTTC. This sequence encodes CASRGDSPSYNEQFF.

The table lists this clonotype with many counts. The chain carries TRBV5-1 and TRBJ2-1; the D is unclear. Germline CDR1 reads SGHRS; CDR2 reads YFSETQ. Trimming left V 0 bases short and J 7 bases short, with 11 bases between. The length of the CDR3 is 14 residues. CDR3 region: CASSLDNTRNEQFF. The CDR3 coding sequence is TGCGCCAGCAGCTTGGACAATACACGGAATGAGCAGTTCTTC.

The chain employs TRBV20-1 and TRBJ2-1; 11 nucleotides agree with TRBD2. From germline, CDR1 is DFQATT and CDR2 SNEGSKA (reference sequence). The CDR3 is 17 residues long. V dropped 3 bases and J dropped 4; count of bases not matched to a gene: 11. The CDR3 is CSASLLAGVKGYNEQFF. The CDR3 DNA sequence: TGCAGTGCTAGTTTACTAGCGGGAGTTAAAGGATACAATGAGCAGTTCTTC.

This clonotype appeared a few times. The rearrangement uses TRBV6-2 or TRBV6-3 and TRBJ2-5; D is unresolved. The germline V and J ends were trimmed by 7 bases and 0 bases, with 9 bases remaining between them. The CDR3 runs to 13 residues. The germline V gene has CDR1 MNHEY and CDR2 SVGEGT. CDR3 amino acids: CASKRTDQETQYF. The CDR3 nucleotides are TGTGCCAGCAAGCGCACAGACCAAGAGACCCAGTACTTC.

The chain carries TRBV28 and TRBJ2-5, with 9 bases fitting TRBD1. The CDR3 has 15 amino acids. V lost 6 bases and J lost 2; bases outside the gene matches: 7. Germline V gives CDR1 MDHEN, CDR2 SYDVKM. In nucleotides, the CDR3 is TGTGCCAGCAGCCGAACAGGGGGCATTCAAGAGACCCAGTACTTC. Its protein is CASSRTGGIQETQYF.

This chain uses TRBV3-1 with TRBJ1-3; 7 bases line up with TRBD1. Germline trimming cut 2 bases from V and 7 bases from J; bases unmatched to any gene: 11. Germline assignment: CDR1 LGHDT and CDR2 YNNKEL (reference sequence). CDR3 length: 16 amino acids. The CDR3 loop reads CASSQYSGQLRNTIYF. The DNA for the CDR3 is TGTGCCAGCAGCCAATACTCGGGACAGCTACGGAACACCATATATTTT.

The genes are TRBV7-6 and TRBJ1-5; D is unresolved. Germline assignment: CDR1 SGHVS and CDR2 FNYEAQ. V shed 8 bases and J shed 3 bases, with 8 bases lying between them. CDR3 length: 12 amino acids. This chain's CDR3 is CASGVPNQPQHF. For the CDR3, the DNA is TGTGCCAGCGGGGTCCCCAATCAGCCCCAGCATTTT.

This clonotype was seen just once. The rearrangement links TRBV14 to TRBJ1-2; D may be TRBD1 (5 bases). There are 14 residues in the CDR3. Germline V lookup: CDR1 SGHDN, CDR2 FVKESK. V was shortened by 4 bases and J by 8 bases, with 17 bases between the two germline ends. DNA of the CDR3: TGTGCCAGCAGCCTTGCGGCAGGGTTGGGAGGCTACACCTTC. It yields the protein CASSLAAGLGGYTF. Looking up the rest from reference TRBV14 and TRBJ1-2 gives the full variable domain: EAGVTQFPSHSVIEKGQTVTLRCDPISGHDNLYWYRRVMGKEIKFLLHFVKESKQDESGMPNNRFLAERTGGTYSTLKVQPAELEDSGVYFCASSLAAGLGGYTFGSGTRLTVV.

At least ten counts were recorded for this clonotype. The chain combines TRBV28 with TRBJ2-3; 13 nucleotides match TRBD2. CDR3 length: 16 amino acids. Germline V lookup: CDR1 MDHEN, CDR2 SYDVKM. The V segment lost 10 bases and the J segment 13 bases; nucleotides outside the gene matches: 20. CDR3 nucleotides: TGTGCCATCAGGGGTCCCGGACTAGCGGGAGCCCGAAAGGAGTATTTT. This translates into CAIRGPGLAGARKEYF.

This clonotype was recorded at least ten times. The chain recombines TRBV7-2 with TRBJ2-3; D is perhaps TRBD2 (6 bases). CDR3 length: 17 residues. Germline V gives CDR1 SGHTA, CDR2 FQGNSA. Trimming cost V 5 bases and J 2 bases, with 20 bases left between them. CDR3 nucleotide sequence: TGTGCCAGCAGCGAAGGTGGGGGGATTACAAACACAGATACGCAGTATTTT. Its protein product is CASSEGGGITNTDTQYF.

The V call is TRBV6-5, the J call TRBJ2-7; 14 bases map to TRBD2. The CDR3 runs 16 residues. In germline, CDR1 is MNHEY, CDR2 SVGAGI. With V trimmed by 2 bases and J by 5 bases, 5 bases remained unmatched. DNA for the CDR3: TGTGCCAGCAGTTACCCCGGGACTAGCGGGAGTGACGAGCAGTACTTC. Protein sequence: CASSYPGTSGSDEQYF.

V and J are TRBV11-2 and TRBJ2-7; D ambiguous. V shed 5 bases and J shed 7 bases, with 18 bases lying between them. CDR3 length: 14 residues. Germline V CDR1 and CDR2: SGHAT, FQNNGV. The CDR3 DNA follows: TGTGCCAGCAGCCCACCCACCCCCCTATCGGAGCAGTACTTC. Its protein is CASSPPTPLSEQYF.

This clonotype has just a few counts. The V gene is TRBV5-1, the J gene TRBJ2-2; 7 bases align to TRBD1. This CDR3 has 17 amino acids. CDR1 is SGHRS, CDR2 YFSETQ, per germline. Trimming cost V 4 bases and J 5 bases; bases outside gene matches: 14. This CDR3 is CASSLTPGTVSTGELFF. CDR3 in DNA: TGCGCCAGCAGCCTAACGCCCGGGACAGTATCGACCGGGGAGCTGTTTTTT.

This clonotype appeared many times. The V gene is TRBV20-1, the J gene TRBJ1-1; D is ambiguous. The CDR3 runs to 14 residues. Trimming removed 4 bases at V and 0 bases at J, with 12 bases between. CDR1 and CDR2 (germline): DFQATT, SNEGSKA (reference sequence). The CDR3 region has the DNA TGCAGTGCTAAGCCGATGGTTCTGAACACTGAAGCTTTCTTT. This gives the protein CSAKPMVLNTEAFF.

V is TRBV27 and J is TRBJ2-5; 8 positions agree with TRBD2. The length of the CDR3 is 14 residues. V trimming: 5 bases; J trimming: 4 bases; junction bases outside the gene matches: 6. Looked up from germline, CDR1 is MNHEY and CDR2 is SMNVEV (reference sequence). This CDR3 reads CASSLHLAGETQYF. The CDR3 nucleotides read TGTGCCAGCAGTCTACACCTAGCGGGAGAGACCCAGTACTTC.